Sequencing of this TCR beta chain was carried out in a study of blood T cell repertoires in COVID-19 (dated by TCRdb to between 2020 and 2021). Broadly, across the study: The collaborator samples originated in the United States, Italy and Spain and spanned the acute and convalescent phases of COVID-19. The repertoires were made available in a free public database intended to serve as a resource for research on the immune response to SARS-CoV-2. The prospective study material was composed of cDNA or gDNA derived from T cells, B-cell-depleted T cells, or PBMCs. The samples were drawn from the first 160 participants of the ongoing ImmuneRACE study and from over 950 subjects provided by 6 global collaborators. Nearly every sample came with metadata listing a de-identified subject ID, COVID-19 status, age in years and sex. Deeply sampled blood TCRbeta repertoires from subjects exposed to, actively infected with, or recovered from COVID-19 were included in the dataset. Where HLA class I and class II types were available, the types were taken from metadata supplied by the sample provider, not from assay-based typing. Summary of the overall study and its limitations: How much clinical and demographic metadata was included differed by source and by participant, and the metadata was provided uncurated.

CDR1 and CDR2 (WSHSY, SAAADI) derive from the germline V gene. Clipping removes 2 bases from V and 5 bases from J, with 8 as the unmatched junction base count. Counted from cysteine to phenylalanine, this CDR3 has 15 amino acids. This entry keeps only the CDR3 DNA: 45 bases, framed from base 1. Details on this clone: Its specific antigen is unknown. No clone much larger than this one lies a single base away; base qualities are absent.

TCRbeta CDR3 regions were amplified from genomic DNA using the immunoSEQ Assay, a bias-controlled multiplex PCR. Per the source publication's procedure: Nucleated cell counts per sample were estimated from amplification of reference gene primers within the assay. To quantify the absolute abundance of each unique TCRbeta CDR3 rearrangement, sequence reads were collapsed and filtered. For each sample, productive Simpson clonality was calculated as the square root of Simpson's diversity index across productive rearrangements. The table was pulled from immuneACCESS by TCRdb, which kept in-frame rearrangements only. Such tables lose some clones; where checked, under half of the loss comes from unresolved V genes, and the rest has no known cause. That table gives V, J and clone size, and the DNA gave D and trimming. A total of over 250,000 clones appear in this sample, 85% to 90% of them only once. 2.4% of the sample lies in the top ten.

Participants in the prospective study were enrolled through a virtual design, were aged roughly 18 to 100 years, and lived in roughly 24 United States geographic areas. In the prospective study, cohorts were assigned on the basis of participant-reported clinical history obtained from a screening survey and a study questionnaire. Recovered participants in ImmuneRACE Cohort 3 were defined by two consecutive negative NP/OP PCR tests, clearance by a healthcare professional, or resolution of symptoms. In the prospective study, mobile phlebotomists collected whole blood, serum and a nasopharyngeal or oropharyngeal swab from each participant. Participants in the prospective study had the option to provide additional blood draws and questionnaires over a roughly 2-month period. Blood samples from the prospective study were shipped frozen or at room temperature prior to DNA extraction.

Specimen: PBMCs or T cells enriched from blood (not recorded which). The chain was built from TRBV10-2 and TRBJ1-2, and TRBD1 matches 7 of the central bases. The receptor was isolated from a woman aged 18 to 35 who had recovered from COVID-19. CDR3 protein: CASSEGGRGQYGYTF. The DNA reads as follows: TGCGCCAGCAGTGAGGGTGGAAGGGGGCAATATGGCTACACCTTC.